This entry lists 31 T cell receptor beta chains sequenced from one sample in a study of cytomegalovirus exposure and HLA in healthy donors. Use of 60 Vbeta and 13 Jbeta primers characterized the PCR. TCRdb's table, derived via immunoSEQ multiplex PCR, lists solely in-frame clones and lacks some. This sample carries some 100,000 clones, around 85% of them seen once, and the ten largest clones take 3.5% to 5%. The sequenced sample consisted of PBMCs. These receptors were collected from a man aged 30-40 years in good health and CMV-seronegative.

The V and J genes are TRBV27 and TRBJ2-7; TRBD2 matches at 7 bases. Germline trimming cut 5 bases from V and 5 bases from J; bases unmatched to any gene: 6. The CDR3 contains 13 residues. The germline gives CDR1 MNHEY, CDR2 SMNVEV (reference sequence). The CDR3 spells CASSLLGTNEQYF. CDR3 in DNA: TGTGCCAGCAGTCTACTGGGGACTAACGAGCAGTACTTC.

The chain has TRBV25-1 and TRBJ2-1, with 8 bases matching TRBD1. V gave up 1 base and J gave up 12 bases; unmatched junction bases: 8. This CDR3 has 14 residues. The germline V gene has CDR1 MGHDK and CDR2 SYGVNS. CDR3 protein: CASSELLAGTGQFF. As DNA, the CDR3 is TGTGCCAGCAGTGAATTGTTGGCTGGGACAGGGCAGTTCTTC.

The CDR3 bases are TGCGCCAGCAGCTTGGTACAGTACAATGAGCAGTTCTTC. It translates to CASSLVQYNEQFF. This chain connects TRBV5-1 to TRBJ2-1, with unresolved D. The V gene lost 0 bases and the J gene lost 4 bases, with 5 bases spanning the gap. Germline CDR1 is SGHRS and CDR2 is YFSETQ. The CDR3 consists of 13 residues.

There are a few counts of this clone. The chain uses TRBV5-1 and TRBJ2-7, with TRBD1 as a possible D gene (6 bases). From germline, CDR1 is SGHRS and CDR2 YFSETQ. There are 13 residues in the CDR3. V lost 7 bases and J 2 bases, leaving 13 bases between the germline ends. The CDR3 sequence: CASGRDIPYEQYF. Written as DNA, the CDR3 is TGCGCCAGCGGTAGGGACATTCCCTACGAGCAGTACTTC. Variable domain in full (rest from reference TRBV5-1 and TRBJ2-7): KAGVTQTPRYLIKTRGQQVTLSCSPISGHRSVSWYQQTPGQGLQFLFEYFSETQRNKGNFPGRFSGRQFSNSRSEMNVSTLELGDSALYLCASGRDIPYEQYFGPGTRLTVT.

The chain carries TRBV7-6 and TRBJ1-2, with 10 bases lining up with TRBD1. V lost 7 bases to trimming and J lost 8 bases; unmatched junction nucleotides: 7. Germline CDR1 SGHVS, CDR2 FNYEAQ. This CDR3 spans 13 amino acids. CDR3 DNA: TGTGCCAGCACCCCGGACAGGGGGGAAGGCTACACCTTC. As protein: CASTPDRGEGYTF. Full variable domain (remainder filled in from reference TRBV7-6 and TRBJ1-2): GAGVSQSPRYKVTKRGQDVALRCDPISGHVSLYWYRQALGQGPEFLTYFNYEAQQDKSGLPNDRFSAERPEGSISTLTIQRTEQRDSAMYRCASTPDRGEGYTFGSGTRLTVV.

CDR3 in DNA: TGTGCCAGCAGCGAAACCTTCGAGGGCCCCGTACGCGAGCAGTACTTC. Its translation is CASSETFEGPVREQYF. The rearrangement joins TRBV2 to TRBJ2-7; D might be TRBD2 (5 bases). Germline-derived CDR1 and CDR2 are SNHLY and FYNNEI. V was pared by 6 bases and J by 6 bases, with 24 bases between. The CDR3 has 16 residues.

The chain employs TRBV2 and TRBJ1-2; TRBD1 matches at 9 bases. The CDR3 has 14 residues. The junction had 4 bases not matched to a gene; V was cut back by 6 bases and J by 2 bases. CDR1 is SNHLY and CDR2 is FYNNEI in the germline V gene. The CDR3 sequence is CASRGDRANYGYTF. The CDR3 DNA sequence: TGTGCCAGCAGGGGGGACAGGGCCAACTATGGCTACACCTTC. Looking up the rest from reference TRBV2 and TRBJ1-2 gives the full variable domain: EPEVTQTPSHQVTQMGQEVILRCVPISNHLYFYWYRQILGQKVEFLVSFYNNEISEKSEIFDDQFSVERPDGSNFTLKIRSTKLEDSAMYFCASRGDRANYGYTFGSGTRLTVV.

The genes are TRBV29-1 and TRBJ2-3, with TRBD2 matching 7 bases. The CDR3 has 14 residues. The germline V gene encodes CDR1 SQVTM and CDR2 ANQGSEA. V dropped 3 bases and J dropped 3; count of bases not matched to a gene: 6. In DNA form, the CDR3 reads TGCAGCGTTGAGGGAGACGGGGGGACAGATACGCAGTATTTT. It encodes CSVEGDGGTDTQYF.

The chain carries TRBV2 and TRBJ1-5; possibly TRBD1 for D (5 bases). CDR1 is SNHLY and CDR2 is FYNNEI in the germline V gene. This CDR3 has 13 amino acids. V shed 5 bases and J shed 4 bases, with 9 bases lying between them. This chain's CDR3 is CASSRGMNQPQHF. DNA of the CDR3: TGTGCCAGCAGTCGGGGGATGAATCAGCCCCAGCATTTT.

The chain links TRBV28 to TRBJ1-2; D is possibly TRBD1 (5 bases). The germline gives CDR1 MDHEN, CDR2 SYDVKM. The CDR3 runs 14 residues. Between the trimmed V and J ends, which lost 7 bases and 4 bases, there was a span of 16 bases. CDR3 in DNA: TGTGCCAGCACCCTAGGGGCAGGAGCCTATGGCTACACCTTC. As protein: CASTLGAGAYGYTF.

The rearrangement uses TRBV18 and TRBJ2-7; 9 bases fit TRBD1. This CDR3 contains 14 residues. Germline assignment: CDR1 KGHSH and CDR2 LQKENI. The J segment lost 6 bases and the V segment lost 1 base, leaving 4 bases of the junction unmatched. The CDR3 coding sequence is TGTGCCAGCTCACCACGGGACAGGGACACCGAGCAGTACTTC. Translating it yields CASSPRDRDTEQYF.

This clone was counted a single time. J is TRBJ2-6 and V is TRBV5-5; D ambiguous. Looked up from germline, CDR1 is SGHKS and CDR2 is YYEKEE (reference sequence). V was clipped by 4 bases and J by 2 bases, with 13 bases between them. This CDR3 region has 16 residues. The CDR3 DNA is TGTGCCAGCAGCCGGTCCCTGCAGGCTGGGGCCAACGTCCTGACTTTC. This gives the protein CASSRSLQAGANVLTF.

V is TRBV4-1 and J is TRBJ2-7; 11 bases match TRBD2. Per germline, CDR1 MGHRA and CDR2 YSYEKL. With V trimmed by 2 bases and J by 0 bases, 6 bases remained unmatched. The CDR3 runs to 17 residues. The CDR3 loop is CASSQPIAGGISYEQYF. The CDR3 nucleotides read TGCGCCAGCAGCCAACCCATAGCGGGGGGGATCTCCTACGAGCAGTACTTC.

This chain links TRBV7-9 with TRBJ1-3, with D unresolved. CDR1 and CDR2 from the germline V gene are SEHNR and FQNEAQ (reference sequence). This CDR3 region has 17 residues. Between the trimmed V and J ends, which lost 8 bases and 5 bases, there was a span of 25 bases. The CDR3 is CASSGSKLAWERNTIYF. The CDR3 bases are TGTGCCAGCTCGGGGTCGAAATTAGCCTGGGAACGAAACACCATATATTTT.

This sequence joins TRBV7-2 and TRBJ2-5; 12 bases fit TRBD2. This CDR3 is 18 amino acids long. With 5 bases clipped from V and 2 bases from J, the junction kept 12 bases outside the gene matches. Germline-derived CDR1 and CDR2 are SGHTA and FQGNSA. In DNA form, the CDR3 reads TGTGCCAGCAGCCCGGGTTGGCTAGCGGGAGGGCGGCAAGAGACCCAGTACTTC. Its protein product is CASSPGWLAGGRQETQYF.

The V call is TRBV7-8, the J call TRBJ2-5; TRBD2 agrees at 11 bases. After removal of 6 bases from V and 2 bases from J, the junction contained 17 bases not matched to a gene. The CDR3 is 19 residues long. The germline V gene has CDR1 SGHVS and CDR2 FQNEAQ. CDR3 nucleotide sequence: TGTGCCAGCAGGGATCGTCCCCGAATAGCGGGGGGGCAACAAGAGACCCAGTACTTC. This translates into CASRDRPRIAGGQQETQYF.

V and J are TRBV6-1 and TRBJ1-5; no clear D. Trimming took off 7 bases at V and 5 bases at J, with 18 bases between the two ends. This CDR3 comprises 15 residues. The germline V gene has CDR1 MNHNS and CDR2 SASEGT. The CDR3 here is CASKNWAEKDQPQHF. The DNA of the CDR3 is TGTGCCAGCAAAAATTGGGCAGAGAAAGATCAGCCCCAGCATTTT.

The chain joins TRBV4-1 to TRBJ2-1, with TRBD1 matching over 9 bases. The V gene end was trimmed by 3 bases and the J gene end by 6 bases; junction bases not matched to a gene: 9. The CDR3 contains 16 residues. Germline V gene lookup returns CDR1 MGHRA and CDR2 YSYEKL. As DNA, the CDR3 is TGCGCCAGCAGCCATTTACCGGGACAGGGCTTCAATGAGCAGTTCTTC. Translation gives CASSHLPGQGFNEQFF.

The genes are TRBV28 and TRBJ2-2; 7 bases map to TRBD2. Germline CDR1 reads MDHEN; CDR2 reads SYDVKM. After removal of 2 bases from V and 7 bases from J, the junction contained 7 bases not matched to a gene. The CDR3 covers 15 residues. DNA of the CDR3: TGTGCCAGCAGTTTACCCGCTTGGGGGGGCGGGGAGCTGTTTTTT. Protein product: CASSLPAWGGGELFF.

The CDR3 region is CASSSGLAGGPSYEQYF. The CDR3 coding sequence is TGTGCCAGCAGCTCGGGACTAGCGGGAGGGCCTTCCTACGAGCAGTACTTC. The J gene is TRBJ2-7, the V gene TRBV7-8; 16 bases are shared with TRBD2. The CDR3 covers 17 residues. Trimming removed 4 bases from V and 1 base from J; junction bases left unmatched: 4. Germline assignment: CDR1 SGHVS and CDR2 FQNEAQ.

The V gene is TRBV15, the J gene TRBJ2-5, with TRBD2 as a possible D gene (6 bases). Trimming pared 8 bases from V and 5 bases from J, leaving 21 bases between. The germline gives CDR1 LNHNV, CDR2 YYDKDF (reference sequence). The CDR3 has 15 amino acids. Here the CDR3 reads CATPGLPRSYETQYF. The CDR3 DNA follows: TGTGCCACCCCAGGACTACCCAGGTCGTACGAGACCCAGTACTTC.

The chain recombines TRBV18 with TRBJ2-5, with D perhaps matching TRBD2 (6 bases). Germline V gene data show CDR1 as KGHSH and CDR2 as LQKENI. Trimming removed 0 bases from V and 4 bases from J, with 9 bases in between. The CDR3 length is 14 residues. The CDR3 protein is CASSPPGGGETQYF. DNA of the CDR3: TGTGCCAGCTCACCACCGGGGGGAGGAGAGACCCAGTACTTC.

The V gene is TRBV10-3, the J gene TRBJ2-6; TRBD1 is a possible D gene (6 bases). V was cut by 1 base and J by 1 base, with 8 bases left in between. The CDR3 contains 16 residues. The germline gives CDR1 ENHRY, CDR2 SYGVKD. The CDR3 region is CAISELDRSGANVLTF. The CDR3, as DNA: TGTGCCATCAGTGAGTTGGACAGATCTGGGGCCAACGTCCTGACTTTC.

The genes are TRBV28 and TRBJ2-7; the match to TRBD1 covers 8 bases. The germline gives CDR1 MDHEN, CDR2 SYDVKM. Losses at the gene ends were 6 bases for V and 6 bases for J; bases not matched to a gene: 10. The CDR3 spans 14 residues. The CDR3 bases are TGTGCCAGCAGGGTTCCGGGACAGGAGACCGAGCAGTACTTC. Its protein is CASRVPGQETEQYF.

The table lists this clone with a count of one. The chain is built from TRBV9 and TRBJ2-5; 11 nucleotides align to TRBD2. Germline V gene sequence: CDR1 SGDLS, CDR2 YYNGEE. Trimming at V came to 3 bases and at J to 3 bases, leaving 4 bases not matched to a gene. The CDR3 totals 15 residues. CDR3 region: CASSGSGGEEETQYF. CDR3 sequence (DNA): TGTGCCAGCAGCGGTAGCGGGGGGGAGGAAGAGACCCAGTACTTC.

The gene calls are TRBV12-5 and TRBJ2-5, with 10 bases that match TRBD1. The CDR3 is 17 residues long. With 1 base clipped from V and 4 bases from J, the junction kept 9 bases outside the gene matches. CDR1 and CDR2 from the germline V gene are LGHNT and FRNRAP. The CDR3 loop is CASGLDTDRGYGETQYF. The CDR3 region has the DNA TGTGCTAGTGGTTTGGATACGGACAGGGGGTACGGAGAGACCCAGTACTTC.

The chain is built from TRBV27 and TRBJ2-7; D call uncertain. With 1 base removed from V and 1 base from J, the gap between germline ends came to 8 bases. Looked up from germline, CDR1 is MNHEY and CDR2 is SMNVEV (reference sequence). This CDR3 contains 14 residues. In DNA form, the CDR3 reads TGTGCCAGCAGTTTATTGCCCAGATCCTACGAGCAGTACTTC. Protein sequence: CASSLLPRSYEQYF.

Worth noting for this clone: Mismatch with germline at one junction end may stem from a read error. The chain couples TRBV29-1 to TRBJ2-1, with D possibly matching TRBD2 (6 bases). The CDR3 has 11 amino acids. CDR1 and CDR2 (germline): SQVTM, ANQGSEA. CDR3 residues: CSVGGGNGQFF. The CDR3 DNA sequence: TGCAGCGTTGGGGGAGGCAATGGGCAGTTCTTC.

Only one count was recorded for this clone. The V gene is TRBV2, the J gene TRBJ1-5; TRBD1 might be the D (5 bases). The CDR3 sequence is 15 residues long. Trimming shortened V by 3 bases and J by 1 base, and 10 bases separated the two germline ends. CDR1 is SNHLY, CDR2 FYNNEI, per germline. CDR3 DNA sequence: TGTGCCAGCAGTGATGCGGGGGAAAGCAATCAGCCCCAGCATTTT. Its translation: CASSDAGESNQPQHF.

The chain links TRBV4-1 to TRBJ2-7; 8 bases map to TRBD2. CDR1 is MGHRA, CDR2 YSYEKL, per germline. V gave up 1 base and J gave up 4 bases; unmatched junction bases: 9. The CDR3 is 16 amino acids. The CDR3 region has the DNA TGCGCCAGCAGCCAAGGCCATAGCGGGGCTCTTTACGAGCAGTACTTC. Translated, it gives CASSQGHSGALYEQYF.

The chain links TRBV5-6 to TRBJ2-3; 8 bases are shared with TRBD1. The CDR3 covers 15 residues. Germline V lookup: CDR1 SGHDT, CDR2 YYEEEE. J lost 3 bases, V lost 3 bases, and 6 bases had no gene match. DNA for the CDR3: TGTGCCAGCAGCTACTGGACAGGGTGGACAGATACGCAGTATTTT. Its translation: CASSYWTGWTDTQYF.